The next 16 T cell receptor beta chains were all read from a single sample in a study of blood T cell repertoires in COVID-19. Clones were sequenced by immunoSEQ multiplex PCR, and TCRdb holds only the in-frame ones, with some missing. The table shows approximately 330,000 clones, with around 91% occurring only once. Sequencing was carried out using peripheral blood. Source of these receptors: a woman aged 35 to 49 with COVID-19, enrolled during active disease.

The chain employs TRBV6-1 and TRBJ1-1; the D gene is possibly TRBD1 (6 bases). V was shortened by 3 bases and J by 3 bases, with 20 bases between the two germline ends. The length of the CDR3 is 17 residues. Germline V gene sequence: CDR1 MNHNS, CDR2 SASEGT. The CDR3 coding sequence is TGTGCCAGCAGTGATAGGGGGATGCAGAAGGGCCACACTGAAGCTTTCTTT. Translated, it gives CASSDRGMQKGHTEAFF.

The gene calls are TRBV7-2 and TRBJ2-4, with TRBD2 identical over 9 bases. Germline V gives CDR1 SGHTA, CDR2 FQGNSA. CDR3 length: 15 amino acids. The ends lost 5 bases at V and 0 bases at J; junction bases unmatched: 2. Here the CDR3 reads CASSASGVAKNIQYF. DNA of the CDR3: TGTGCCAGCAGCGCTAGCGGGGTAGCCAAAAACATTCAGTACTTC.

This clone came up once. The J gene is TRBJ1-3, the V gene TRBV3-1 (or the pseudogene TRBV3-2), with a weak D call TRBD1 (6 bases). Deletions cut 6 bases from V and 2 bases from J, with 17 bases between. CDR3 length: 16 amino acids. Per the germline V gene, CDR1 is LGHDT and CDR2 is YNNKEL (reference sequence). The CDR3 region has the DNA TGTGCCAGCAGTTCTGGTTCGACAGGAGCTGGAAACACCATATATTTT. This encodes CASSSGSTGAGNTIYF.

J is TRBJ2-2 and V is TRBV6-1; perhaps TRBD2 as D (6 bases). V lost 2 bases and J 6 bases, leaving 19 bases between the germline ends. Germline CDR1 is MNHNS and CDR2 is SASEGT. CDR3 length equals 17 residues. The CDR3 sequence is CASSEQGGWYWAGELFF. Written as DNA, the CDR3 is TGTGCCAGCAGTGAACAGGGAGGATGGTATTGGGCCGGGGAGCTGTTTTTT.

The rearrangement joins TRBV12-3 or TRBV12-4 to TRBJ2-5, with D perhaps matching TRBD1 (6 bases). The CDR3 runs to 13 residues. Trimming removed 2 bases at V and 2 bases at J, with 6 bases between. CDR3: CASSLQGQETQYF. The CDR3 DNA sequence: TGTGCCAGCAGTTTACAGGGGCAAGAGACCCAGTACTTC.

In this sample, this clone turned up once. This sequence joins TRBV7-8 and TRBJ1-3; D may be TRBD1 (5 bases). This CDR3 comprises 15 residues. Trimming removed 5 bases from V and 0 bases from J, with 11 bases in between. CDR1 and CDR2 (germline): SGHVS, FQNEAQ. Here the CDR3 reads CASSPGGASGNTIYF. Written as DNA, the CDR3 is TGTGCCAGCAGCCCCGGCGGGGCCTCTGGAAACACCATATATTTT.

The gene calls are TRBV2 and TRBJ2-3, with 7 positions matching TRBD2. The CDR3 is 15 residues long. V was pared by 7 bases and J by 1 base, with 8 bases of the junction left unmatched. CDR1 SNHLY and CDR2 FYNNEI come from the germline V gene. CDR3 sequence (DNA): TGTGCCAGCACGCGCCCGAGCGGGGGCACAGATACGCAGTATTTT. Its translation: CASTRPSGGTDTQYF. Drawing the rest from reference TRBV2 and TRBJ2-3, the complete variable domain is EPEVTQTPSHQVTQMGQEVILRCVPISNHLYFYWYRQILGQKVEFLVSFYNNEISEKSEIFDDQFSVERPDGSNFTLKIRSTKLEDSAMYFCASTRPSGGTDTQYFGPGTRLTVL.

This clone was counted a few times. The CDR3 is CASSTDRGRAFF. CDR3 DNA sequence: TGTGCCAGCAGTACGGACAGGGGGCGAGCTTTCTTT. The J gene is TRBJ1-1, the V gene TRBV12-3 or TRBV12-4, with TRBD1 matching over 11 bases. CDR3 length equals 12 residues. J gave up 10 bases and V 5 bases, and 3 bases lay outside the gene matches.

The rearrangement joins TRBV4-1 to TRBJ2-6, with D possibly matching TRBD1 (6 bases). Trimming took 8 bases from V and 2 from J, leaving 13 bases between them. CDR1 MGHRA and CDR2 YSYEKL come from the germline V gene. The CDR3 is made up of 15 amino acids. CDR3 DNA sequence: TGCGCCAGCGCCTACAGGGTGGCTGGGGCCAACGTCCTGACTTTC. As protein: CASAYRVAGANVLTF.

The J gene is TRBJ1-5, the V gene TRBV6-2 or TRBV6-3, with 9 positions matching TRBD1. J was trimmed by 3 bases and V by 3 bases; bases with no gene match: 12. Germline values: CDR1 MNHEY, CDR2 SVGEGT. The CDR3 extends over 18 amino acids. The CDR3 here is CASSYPRGGTGYNQPQHF. CDR3 DNA: TGTGCCAGCAGTTATCCCCGTGGGGGGACAGGGTACAATCAGCCCCAGCATTTT.

The rearrangement joins TRBV5-4 to TRBJ2-4; D is uncertain. Germline CDR1 and CDR2: SGHNT and YYREEE (reference sequence). With 0 bases removed from V and 1 base from J, the gap between germline ends came to 5 bases. The CDR3 contains 14 residues. CDR3 nucleotide sequence: TGTGCCAGCAGCTTGGCCATCGCCAAAAACATTCAGTACTTC. Its protein is CASSLAIAKNIQYF.

The J gene is TRBJ2-7, the V gene TRBV18; 9 bases map to TRBD2. Trimming removed 3 bases from V and 4 bases from J; junction bases left unmatched: 4. Germline V gives CDR1 KGHSH, CDR2 LQKENI. This CDR3 is built from 14 residues. CDR3 bases: TGTGCCAGCTCACCTAGCGGGAGCCGGTACGAGCAGTACTTC. This codes for CASSPSGSRYEQYF.

This clone appeared a single time. This chain links TRBV6-5 with TRBJ1-5, with D unclear. The CDR3 spans 13 residues. V lost 6 bases, J lost 2 bases, and 8 bases lay in between. The germline gives CDR1 MNHEY, CDR2 SVGAGI. This chain's CDR3 is CASSSVGNQPQHF. The CDR3 bases are TGTGCCAGCAGCTCGGTGGGCAATCAGCCCCAGCATTTT.

This chain connects TRBV5-4 to TRBJ2-2; possible D gene TRBD2, 6 bases. CDR3 length: 14 amino acids. Trimming removed 9 bases at V and 2 bases at J, with 14 bases between. Looked up from germline, CDR1 is SGHNT and CDR2 is YYREEE (reference sequence). Written as DNA, the CDR3 is TGTGCCACCCATAGGACTACCAACACCGGGGAGCTGTTTTTT. It is translated as CATHRTTNTGELFF.

V usage is TRBV5-8 and J usage is TRBJ2-7, with 7 nucleotides matching TRBD1. CDR1 is SGHTS, CDR2 YDEGEE, per germline. This CDR3 contains 16 residues. With 2 bases clipped from V and 4 bases from J, the junction kept 12 bases outside the gene matches. The CDR3 loop is CASSFSPGQRIYEQYF. The CDR3 DNA sequence: TGTGCCAGCAGCTTCTCACCGGGACAGAGGATATACGAGCAGTACTTC.

The chain has TRBV27 and TRBJ1-4, with TRBD1 matching 8 bases. Germline V gives CDR1 MNHEY, CDR2 SMNVEV (reference sequence). J gave up 3 bases and V 5 bases, and 5 bases lay outside the gene matches. The CDR3 spans 15 residues. The CDR3 nucleotides read TGTGCCAGCAGTCGTACGACAGGGGCTAATGAAAAACTGTTTTTT. This translates into CASSRTTGANEKLFF.